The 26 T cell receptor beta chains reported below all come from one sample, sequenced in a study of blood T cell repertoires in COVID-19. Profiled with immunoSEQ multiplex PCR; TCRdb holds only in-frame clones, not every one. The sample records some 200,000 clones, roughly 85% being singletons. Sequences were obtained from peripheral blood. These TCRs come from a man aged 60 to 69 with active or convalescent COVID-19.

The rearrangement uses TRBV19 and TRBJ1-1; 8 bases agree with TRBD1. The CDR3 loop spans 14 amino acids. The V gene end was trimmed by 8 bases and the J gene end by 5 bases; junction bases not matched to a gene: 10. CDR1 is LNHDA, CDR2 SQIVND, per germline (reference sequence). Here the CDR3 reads CASREDREFTEAFF. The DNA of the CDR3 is TGTGCCAGTCGCGAGGACAGGGAGTTTACTGAAGCTTTCTTT.

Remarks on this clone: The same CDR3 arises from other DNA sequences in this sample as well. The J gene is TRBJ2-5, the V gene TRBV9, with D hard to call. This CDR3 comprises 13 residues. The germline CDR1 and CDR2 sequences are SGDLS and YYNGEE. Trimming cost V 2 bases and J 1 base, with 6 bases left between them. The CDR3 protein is CASSVAGQETQYF. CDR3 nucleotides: TGTGCCAGCAGCGTGGCAGGCCAAGAGACCCAGTACTTC.

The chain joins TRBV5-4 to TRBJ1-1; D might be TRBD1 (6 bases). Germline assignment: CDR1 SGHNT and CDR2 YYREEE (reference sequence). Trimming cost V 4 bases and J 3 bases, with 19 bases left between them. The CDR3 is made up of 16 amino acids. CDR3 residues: CASSLGGGRGDTEAFF. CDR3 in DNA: TGTGCCAGCAGCCTAGGGGGGGGTCGGGGAGACACTGAAGCTTTCTTT.

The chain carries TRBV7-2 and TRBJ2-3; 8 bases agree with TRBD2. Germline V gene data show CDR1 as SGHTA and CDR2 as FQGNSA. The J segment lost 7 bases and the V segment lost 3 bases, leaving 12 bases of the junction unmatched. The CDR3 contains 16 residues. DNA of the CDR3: TGTGCCAGCAGCTTGGTGTTTAGCGGGGACTCTTATACGCAGTATTTT. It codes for CASSLVFSGDSYTQYF.

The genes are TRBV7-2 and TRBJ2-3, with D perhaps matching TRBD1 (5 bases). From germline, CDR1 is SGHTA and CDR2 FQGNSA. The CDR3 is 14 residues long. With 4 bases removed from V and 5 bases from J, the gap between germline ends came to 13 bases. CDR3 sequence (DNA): TGTGCCAGCAGCTATGGGGCACAAAGAGATACGCAGTATTTT. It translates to CASSYGAQRDTQYF.

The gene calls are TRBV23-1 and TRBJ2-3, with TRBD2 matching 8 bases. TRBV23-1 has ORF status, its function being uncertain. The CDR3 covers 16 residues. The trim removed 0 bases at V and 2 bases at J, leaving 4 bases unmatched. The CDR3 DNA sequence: TGCGCCAGCAGTCAATCGAGGCGGGGGGTCACAGATACGCAGTATTTT. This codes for CASSQSRRGVTDTQYF.

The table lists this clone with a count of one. The CDR3: CSAMQGEETQYF. The CDR3, as DNA: TGCAGCGCTATGCAGGGGGAAGAGACCCAGTACTTC. V usage is TRBV29-1 and J usage is TRBJ2-5; 7 nucleotides agree with TRBD1. Germline CDR1 and CDR2: SQVTM and ANQGSEA. The CDR3 contains 12 residues. The trim removed 7 bases at V and 3 bases at J, leaving 5 bases unmatched.

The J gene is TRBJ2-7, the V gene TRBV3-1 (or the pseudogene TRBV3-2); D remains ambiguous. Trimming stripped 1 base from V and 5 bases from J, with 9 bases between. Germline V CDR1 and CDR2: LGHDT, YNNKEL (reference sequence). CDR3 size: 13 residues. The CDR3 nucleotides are TGTGCCAGCAGCCAAGGCGTCTATAACGAGCAGTACTTC. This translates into CASSQGVYNEQYF.

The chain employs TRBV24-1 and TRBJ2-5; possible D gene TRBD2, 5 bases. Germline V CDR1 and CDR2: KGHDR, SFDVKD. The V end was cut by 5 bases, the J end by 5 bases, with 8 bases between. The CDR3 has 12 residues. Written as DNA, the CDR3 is TGTGCCACCAGTGCCGGGATGGAGACCCAGTACTTC. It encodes CATSAGMETQYF.

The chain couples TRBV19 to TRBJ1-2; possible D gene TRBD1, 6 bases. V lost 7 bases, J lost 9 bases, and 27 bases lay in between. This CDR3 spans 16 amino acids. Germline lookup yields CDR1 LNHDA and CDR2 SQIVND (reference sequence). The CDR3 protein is CASTQGGELRLKSYTF. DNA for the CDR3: TGTGCCAGTACCCAAGGGGGGGAATTGAGGCTGAAGAGCTACACCTTC.

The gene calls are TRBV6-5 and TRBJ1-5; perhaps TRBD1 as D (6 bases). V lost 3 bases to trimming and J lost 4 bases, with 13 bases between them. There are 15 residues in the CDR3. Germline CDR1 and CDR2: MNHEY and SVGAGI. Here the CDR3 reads CASSYRQDGNQPQHF. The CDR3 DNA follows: TGTGCCAGCAGTTATAGACAGGACGGGAATCAGCCCCAGCATTTT.

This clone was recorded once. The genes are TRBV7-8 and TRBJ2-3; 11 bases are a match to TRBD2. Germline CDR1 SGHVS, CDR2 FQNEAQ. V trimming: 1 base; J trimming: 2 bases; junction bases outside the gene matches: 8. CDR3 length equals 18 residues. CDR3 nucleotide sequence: TGTGCCAGCAGCTTAGGGGAGACTAGCGGGGCCTCCACAGATACGCAGTATTTT. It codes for CASSLGETSGASTDTQYF. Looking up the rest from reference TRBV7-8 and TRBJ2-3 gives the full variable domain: GAGVSQSPRYKVAKRGQDVALRCDPISGHVSLFWYQQALGQGPEFLTYFQNEAQLDKSGLPSDRFFAERPEGSVSTLKIQRTQQEDSAVYLCASSLGETSGASTDTQYFGPGTRLTVL.

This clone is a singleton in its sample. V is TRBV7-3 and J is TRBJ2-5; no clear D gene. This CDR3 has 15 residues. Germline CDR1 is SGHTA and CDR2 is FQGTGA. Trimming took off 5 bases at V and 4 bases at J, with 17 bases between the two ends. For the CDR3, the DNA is TGTGCCAGCAGCGCAGACGGCGGCAGAGGAGAGACCCAGTACTTC. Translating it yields CASSADGGRGETQYF.

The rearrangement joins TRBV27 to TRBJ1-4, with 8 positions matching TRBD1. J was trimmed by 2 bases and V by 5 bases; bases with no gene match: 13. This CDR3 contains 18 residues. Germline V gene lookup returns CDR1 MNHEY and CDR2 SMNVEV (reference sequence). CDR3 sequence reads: CASSRTGYYFQTNEKLFF. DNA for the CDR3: TGTGCCAGCAGTCGGACAGGGTACTACTTCCAGACTAATGAAAAACTGTTTTTT.

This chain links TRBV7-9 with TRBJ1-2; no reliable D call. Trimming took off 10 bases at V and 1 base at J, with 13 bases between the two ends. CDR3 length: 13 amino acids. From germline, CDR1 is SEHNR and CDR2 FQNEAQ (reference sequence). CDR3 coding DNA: TGTGCCATAACCCCGGCGGATAACTATGGCTACACCTTC. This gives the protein CAITPADNYGYTF.

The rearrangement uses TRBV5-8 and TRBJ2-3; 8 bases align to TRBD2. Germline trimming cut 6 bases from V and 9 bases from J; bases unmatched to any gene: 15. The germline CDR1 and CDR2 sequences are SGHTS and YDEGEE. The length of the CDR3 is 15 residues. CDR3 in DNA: TGTGCCAGCACCCTCATGGCGGGGGGCCAGCCAACGCAGTATTTT. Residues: CASTLMAGGQPTQYF.

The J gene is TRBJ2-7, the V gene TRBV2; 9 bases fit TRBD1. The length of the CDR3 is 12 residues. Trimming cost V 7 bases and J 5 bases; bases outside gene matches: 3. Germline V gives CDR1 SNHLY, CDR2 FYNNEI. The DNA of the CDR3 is TGTGCCAGCAAGACAGGGGGAGACGAGCAGTACTTC. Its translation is CASKTGGDEQYF.

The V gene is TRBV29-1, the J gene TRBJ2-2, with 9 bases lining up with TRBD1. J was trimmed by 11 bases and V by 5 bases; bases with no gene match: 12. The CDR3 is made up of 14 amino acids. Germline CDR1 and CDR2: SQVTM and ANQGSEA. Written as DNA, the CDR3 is TGCAGCGTTCGGACAGGGGTGTCCCCGATTGAGCTGTTTTTT. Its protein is CSVRTGVSPIELFF.

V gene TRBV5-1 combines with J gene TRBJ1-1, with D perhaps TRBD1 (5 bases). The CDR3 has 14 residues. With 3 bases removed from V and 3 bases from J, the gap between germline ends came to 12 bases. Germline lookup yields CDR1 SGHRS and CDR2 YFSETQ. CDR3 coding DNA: TGCGCCAGCAGCTGGGGGGGACGGGACACTGAAGCTTTCTTT. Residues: CASSWGGRDTEAFF.

CDR3 loop: CASSRDSGGAYEQFF. In DNA form, the CDR3 reads TGTGCCAGCAGCCGCGATAGCGGGGGGGCCTATGAGCAGTTCTTC. This chain uses TRBV3-1 (or the pseudogene TRBV3-2) with TRBJ2-1; 11 bases are a match to TRBD2. The CDR3 has 15 residues. The germline CDR1 and CDR2 sequences are LGHDT and YNNKEL (reference sequence). The V and J ends lost 4 bases and 8 bases, in that order; junction bases with no gene match: 7.

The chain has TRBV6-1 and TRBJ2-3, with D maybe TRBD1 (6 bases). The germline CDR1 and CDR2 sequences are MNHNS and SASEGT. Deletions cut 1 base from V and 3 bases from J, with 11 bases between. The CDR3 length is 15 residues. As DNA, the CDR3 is TGTGCCAGCAGTGAAGACAGGGAGTTGACAGATACGCAGTATTTT. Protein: CASSEDRELTDTQYF.

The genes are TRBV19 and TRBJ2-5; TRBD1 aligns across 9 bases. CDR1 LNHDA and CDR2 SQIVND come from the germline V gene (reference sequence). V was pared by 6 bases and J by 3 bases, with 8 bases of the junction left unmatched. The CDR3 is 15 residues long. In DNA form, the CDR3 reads TGTGCCAGTAGCCCAGACCGGGACAGGGAAGAGACCCAGTACTTC. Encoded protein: CASSPDRDREETQYF.

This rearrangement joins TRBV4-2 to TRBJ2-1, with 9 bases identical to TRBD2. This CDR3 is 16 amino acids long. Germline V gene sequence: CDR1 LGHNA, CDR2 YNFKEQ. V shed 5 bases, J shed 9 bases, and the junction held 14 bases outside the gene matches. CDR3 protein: CASSRITAGGRGEQFF. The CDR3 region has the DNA TGTGCCAGCAGCAGGATAACGGCGGGGGGGAGAGGTGAGCAGTTCTTC.

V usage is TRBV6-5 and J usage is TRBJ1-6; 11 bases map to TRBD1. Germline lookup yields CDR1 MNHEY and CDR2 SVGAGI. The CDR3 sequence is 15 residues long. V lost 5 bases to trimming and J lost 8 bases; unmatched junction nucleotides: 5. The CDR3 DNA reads TGTGCCAGCAGTAGTGGGACAGGGGGGTATTCACCCCTCCACTTT. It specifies CASSSGTGGYSPLHF.

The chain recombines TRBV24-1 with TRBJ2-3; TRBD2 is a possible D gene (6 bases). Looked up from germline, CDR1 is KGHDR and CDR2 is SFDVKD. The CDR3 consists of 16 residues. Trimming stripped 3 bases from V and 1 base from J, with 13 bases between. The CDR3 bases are TGTGCCACCAGTGATCTTCCCGGGAGAGGCACAGATACGCAGTATTTT. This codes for CATSDLPGRGTDTQYF.

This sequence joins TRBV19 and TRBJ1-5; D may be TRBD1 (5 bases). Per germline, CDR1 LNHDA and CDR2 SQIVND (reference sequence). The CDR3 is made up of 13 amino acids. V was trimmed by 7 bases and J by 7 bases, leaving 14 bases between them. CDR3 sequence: CASTLTGIQPQHF. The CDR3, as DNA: TGTGCCAGTACCTTAACAGGCATCCAGCCCCAGCATTTT.